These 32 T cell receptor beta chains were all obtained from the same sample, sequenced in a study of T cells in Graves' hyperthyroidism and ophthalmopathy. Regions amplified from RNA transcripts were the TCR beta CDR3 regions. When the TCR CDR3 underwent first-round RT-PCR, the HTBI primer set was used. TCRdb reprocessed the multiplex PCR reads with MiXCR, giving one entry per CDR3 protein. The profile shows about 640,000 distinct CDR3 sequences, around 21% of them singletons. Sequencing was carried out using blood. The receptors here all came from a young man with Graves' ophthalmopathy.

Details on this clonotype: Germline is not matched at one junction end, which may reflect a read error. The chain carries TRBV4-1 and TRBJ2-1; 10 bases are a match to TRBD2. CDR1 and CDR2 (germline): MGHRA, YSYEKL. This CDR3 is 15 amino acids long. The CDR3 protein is CASSQREGSYNEQFF. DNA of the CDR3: TGTGCCAGCAGCCAGCGGGAGGGCTCCTACAATGAGCAGTTCTTC.

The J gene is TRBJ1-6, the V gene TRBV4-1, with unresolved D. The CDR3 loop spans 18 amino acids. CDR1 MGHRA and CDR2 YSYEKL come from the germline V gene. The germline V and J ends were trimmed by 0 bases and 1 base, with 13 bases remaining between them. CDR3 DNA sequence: TGCGCCAGCAGCCAAGACCGACAAGACCTTTCCTATAATTCACCCCTCCACTTT. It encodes CASSQDRQDLSYNSPLHF.

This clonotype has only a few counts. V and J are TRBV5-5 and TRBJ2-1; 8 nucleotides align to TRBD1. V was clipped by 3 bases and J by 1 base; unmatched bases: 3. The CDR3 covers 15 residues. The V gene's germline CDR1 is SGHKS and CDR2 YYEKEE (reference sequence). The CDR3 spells CASSSQGASYNEQFF. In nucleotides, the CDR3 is TGTGCCAGCAGCTCCCAGGGGGCTTCCTACAATGAGCAGTTCTTC.

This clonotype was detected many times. CDR3 protein: CSARGEGRHGYTF. The CDR3 nucleotides read TGCAGTGCTAGAGGGGAGGGACGCCATGGCTACACCTTC. The rearrangement links TRBV20-1 to TRBJ1-2; D possibly corresponds to TRBD1 (5 bases). Deletions cut 1 base from V and 6 bases from J, with 12 bases between. The CDR3 is 13 residues long. The germline V gene has CDR1 DFQATT and CDR2 SNEGSKA (reference sequence).

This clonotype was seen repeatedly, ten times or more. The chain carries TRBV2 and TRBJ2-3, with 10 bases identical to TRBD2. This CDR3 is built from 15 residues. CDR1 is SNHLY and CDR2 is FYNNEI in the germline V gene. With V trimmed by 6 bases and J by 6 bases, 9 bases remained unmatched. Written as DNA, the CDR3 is TGTGCCAGCAGAGGGACCCAAGCGGGAGGGGATACGCAGTATTTT. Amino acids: CASRGTQAGGDTQYF.

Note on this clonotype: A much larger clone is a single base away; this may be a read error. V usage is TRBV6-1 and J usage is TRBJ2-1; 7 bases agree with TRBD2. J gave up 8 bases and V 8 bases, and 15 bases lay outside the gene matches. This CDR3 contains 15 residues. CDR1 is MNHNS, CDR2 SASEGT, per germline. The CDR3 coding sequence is TGTGCCAGCTTCCTAGCGGAAGGACCCAGGGATGAGCAGTTCTTC. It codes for CASFLAEGPRDEQFF.

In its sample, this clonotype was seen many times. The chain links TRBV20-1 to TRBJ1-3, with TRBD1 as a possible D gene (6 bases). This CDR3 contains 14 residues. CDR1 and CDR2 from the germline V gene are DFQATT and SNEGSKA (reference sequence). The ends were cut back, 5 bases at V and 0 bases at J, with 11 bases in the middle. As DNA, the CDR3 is TGCAGTGCTCCCGACAGGAACTCTGGAAACACCATATATTTT. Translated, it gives CSAPDRNSGNTIYF.

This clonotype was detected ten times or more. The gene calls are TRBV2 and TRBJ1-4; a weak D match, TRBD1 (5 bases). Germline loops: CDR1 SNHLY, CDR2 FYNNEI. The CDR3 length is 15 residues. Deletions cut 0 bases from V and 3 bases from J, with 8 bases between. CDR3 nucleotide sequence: TGTGCCAGCAGTGAAGCGAGGGGTTCTAATGAAAAACTGTTTTTT. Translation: CASSEARGSNEKLFF.

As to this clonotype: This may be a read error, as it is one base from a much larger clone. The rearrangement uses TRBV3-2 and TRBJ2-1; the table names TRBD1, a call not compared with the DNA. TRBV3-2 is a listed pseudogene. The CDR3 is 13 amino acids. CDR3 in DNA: TGTGCCAGCACCTCGGGCGAGTACAATGAGCAGTTCTTC. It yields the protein CASTSGEYNEQFF.

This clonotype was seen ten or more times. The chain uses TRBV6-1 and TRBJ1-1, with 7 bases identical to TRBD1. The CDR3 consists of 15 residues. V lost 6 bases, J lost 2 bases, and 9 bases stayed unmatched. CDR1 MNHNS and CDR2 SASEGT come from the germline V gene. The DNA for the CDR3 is TGTGCCAGCAGCAAATGGGACAGCCGAAACACTGAAGCTTTCTTT. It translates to CASSKWDSRNTEAFF.

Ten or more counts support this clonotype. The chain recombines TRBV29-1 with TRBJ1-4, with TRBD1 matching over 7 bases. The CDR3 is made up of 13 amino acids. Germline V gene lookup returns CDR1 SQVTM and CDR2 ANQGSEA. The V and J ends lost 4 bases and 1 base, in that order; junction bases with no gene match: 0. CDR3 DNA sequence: TGCAGCGTTGGACAGGGAACTAATGAAAAACTGTTTTTT. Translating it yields CSVGQGTNEKLFF.

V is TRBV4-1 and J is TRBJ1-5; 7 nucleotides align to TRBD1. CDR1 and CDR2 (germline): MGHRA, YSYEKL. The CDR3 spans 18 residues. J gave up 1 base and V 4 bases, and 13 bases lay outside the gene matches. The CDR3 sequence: CASSPGTARQRSNQPQHF. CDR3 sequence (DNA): TGCGCCAGCAGCCCGGGGACAGCGCGGCAACGAAGCAATCAGCCCCAGCATTTT.

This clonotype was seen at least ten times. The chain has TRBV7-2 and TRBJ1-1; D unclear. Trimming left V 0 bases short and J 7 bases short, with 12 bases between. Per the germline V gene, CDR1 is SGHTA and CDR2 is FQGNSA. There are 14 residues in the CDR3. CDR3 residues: CASSLARTNLEAFF. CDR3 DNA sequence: TGTGCCAGCAGCTTAGCGCGAACAAATCTTGAAGCTTTCTTT.

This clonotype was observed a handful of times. The CDR3 nucleotides read TGTGCCAGTAGCGGGACCAGGCCGTCCTTCACTGAAGCTTTCTTT. This codes for CASSGTRPSFTEAFF. The chain has TRBV19 and TRBJ1-1, with a possible D match to TRBD1 (5 bases). Trimming removed 6 bases at V and 4 bases at J, with 18 bases between. The germline V gene has CDR1 LNHDA and CDR2 SQIVND (reference sequence). The CDR3 runs to 15 residues. Full variable domain (remainder filled in from reference TRBV19 and TRBJ1-1): DGGITQSPKYLFRKEGQNVTLSCEQNLNHDAMYWYRQDPGQGLRLIYYSQIVNDFQKGDIAEGYSVSREKKESFPLTVTSAQKNPTAFYLCASSGTRPSFTEAFFGQGTRLTVV.

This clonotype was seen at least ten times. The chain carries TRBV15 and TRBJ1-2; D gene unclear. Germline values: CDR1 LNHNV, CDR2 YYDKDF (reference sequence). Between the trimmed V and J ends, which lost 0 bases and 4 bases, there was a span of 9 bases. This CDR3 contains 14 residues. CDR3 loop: CATSRDEGIYGYTF. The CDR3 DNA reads TGTGCCACCAGCAGAGATGAAGGGATCTATGGCTACACCTTC.

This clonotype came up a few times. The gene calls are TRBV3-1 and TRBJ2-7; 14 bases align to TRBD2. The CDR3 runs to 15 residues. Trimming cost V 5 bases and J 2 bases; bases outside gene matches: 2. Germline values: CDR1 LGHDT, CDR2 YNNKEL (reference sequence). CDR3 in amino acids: CASSGTSGSTYEQYF. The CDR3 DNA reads TGTGCCAGCAGCGGGACTAGCGGGAGTACCTACGAGCAGTACTTC.

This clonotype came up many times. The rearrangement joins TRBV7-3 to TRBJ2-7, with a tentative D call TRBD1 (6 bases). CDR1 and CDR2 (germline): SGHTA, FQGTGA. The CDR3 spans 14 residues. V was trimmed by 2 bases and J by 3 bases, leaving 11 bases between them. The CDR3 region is CASSLSGAHYEQYF. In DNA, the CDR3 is TGTGCCAGCAGCTTATCAGGGGCTCACTACGAGCAGTACTTC.

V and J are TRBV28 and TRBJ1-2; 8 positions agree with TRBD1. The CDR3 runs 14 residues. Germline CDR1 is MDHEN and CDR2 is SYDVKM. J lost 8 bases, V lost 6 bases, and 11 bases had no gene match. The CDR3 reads CASRFRDRLGGYTF. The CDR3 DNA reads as TGTGCCAGCAGATTCCGGGACAGGTTGGGCGGCTACACCTTC.

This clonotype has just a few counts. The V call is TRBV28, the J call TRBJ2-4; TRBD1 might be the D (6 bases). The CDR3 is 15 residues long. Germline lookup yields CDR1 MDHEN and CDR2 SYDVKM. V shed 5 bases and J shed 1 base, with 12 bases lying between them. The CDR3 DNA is TGTGCCAGCAGTACCGGGACATACGCCAAAAACATTCAGTACTTC. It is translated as CASSTGTYAKNIQYF.

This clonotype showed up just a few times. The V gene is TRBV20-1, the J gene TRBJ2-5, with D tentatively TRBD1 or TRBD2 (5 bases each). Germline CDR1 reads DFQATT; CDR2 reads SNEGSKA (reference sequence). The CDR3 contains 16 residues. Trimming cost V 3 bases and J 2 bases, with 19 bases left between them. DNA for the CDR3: TGCAGTGCTAGGACAGCCGGTCAGCGGACGCAAGAGACCCAGTACTTC. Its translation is CSARTAGQRTQETQYF.

The CDR3 loop is CAWSETETRNEQFF. The CDR3 nucleotides are TGTGCCTGGAGTGAGACCGAGACGAGGAATGAGCAGTTCTTC. V is TRBV30 and J is TRBJ2-1; D gene ambiguous. The CDR3 contains 14 residues. The germline gives CDR1 GTSNPN, CDR2 SVGIG (reference sequence). Trimming shortened V by 1 base and J by 7 bases, and 14 bases separated the two germline ends.

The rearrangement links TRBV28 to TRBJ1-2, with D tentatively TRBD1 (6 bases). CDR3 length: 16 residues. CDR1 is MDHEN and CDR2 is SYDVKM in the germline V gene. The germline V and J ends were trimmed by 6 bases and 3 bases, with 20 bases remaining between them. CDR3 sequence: CASRPIQGRSDYGYTF. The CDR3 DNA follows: TGTGCCAGCAGACCGATCCAGGGGCGCTCTGACTATGGCTACACCTTC.

In DNA, the CDR3 is TGTGCCACCAGCGGGAGGGTCGCAGATACGCAGTATTTT. It translates to CATSGRVADTQYF. The rearrangement joins TRBV15 to TRBJ2-3, with 7 bases matching TRBD2. CDR3 length: 13 residues. The J segment lost 4 bases and the V segment lost 5 bases, leaving 3 bases of the junction unmatched. Germline V gene lookup returns CDR1 LNHNV and CDR2 YYDKDF (reference sequence).

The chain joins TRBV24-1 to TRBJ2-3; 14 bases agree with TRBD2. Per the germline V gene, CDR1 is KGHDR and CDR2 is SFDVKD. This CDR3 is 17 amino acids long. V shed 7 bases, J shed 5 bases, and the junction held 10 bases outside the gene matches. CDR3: CATSFPGLAGDRDTQYF. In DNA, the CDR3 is TGTGCCACCAGCTTCCCGGGACTAGCGGGAGATAGAGATACGCAGTATTTT.

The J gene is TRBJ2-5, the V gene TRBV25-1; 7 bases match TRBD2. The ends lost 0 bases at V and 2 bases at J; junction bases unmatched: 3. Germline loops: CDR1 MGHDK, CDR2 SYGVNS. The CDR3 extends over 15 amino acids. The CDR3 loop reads CASSEYGGLQETQYF. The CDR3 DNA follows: TGTGCCAGCAGTGAATACGGGGGACTACAAGAGACCCAGTACTTC.

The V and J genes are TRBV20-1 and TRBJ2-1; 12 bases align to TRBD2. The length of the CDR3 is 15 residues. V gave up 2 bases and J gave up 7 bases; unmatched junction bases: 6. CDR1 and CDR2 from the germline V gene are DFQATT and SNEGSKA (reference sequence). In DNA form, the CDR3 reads TGCAGTGCTAGAAGTCCACTAGCGGGAGGTAATGAGCAGTTCTTC. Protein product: CSARSPLAGGNEQFF.

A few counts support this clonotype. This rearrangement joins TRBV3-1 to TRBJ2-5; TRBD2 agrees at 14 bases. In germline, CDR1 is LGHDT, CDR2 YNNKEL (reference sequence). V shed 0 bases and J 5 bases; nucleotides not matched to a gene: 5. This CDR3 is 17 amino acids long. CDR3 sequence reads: CASSQDGGLAGEETQYF. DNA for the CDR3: TGTGCCAGCAGCCAAGATGGGGGACTAGCGGGAGAGGAGACCCAGTACTTC.

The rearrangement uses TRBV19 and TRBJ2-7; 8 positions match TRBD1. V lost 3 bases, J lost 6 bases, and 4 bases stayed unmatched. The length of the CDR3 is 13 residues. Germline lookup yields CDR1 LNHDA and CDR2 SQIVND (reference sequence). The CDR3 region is CASSISRGLEQYF. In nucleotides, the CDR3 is TGTGCCAGTAGTATCAGCAGGGGGCTCGAGCAGTACTTC.

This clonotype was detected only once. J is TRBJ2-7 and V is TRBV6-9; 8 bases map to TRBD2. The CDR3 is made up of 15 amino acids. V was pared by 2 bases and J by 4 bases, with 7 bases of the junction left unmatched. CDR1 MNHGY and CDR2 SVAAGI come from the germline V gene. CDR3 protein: CASSYLETSVYEQYF. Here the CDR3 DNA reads TGTGCCAGCAGTTATCTGGAGACTAGCGTTTACGAGCAGTACTTC.

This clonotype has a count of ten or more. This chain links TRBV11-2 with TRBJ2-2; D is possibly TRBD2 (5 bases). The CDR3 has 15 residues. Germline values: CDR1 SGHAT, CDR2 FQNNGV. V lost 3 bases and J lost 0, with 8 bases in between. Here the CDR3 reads CASSFEGPNTGELFF. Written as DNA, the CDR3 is TGTGCCAGCAGCTTCGAGGGTCCGAACACCGGGGAGCTGTTTTTT.

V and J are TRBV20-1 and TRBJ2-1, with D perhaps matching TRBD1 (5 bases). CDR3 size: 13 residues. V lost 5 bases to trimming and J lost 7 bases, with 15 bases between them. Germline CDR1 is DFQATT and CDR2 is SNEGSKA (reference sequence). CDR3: CSARVQGGNEQFF. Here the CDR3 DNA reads TGCAGTGCTCGTGTGCAGGGTGGGAATGAGCAGTTCTTC.

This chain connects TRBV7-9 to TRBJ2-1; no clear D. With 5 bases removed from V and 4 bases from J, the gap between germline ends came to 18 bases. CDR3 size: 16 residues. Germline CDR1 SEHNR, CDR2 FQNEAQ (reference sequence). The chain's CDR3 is CASSPARGGIYNEQFF. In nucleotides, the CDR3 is TGTGCCAGCAGCCCGGCGCGAGGCGGCATATACAATGAGCAGTTCTTC. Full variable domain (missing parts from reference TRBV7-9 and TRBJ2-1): DTGVSQNPRHKITKRGQNVTFRCDPISEHNRLYWYRQTLGQGPEFLTYFQNEAQLEKSRLLSDRFSAERPKGSFSTLEIQRTEQGDSAMYLCASSPARGGIYNEQFFGPGTRLTVL.